This TCR beta chain was captured in a study of Ad26.COV2.S vaccination and SARS-CoV-2 variants. Study information: Donor allocation was to the COV1001 Ad26.COV2.S trial arm.

Whole-study results and caveats: Placebo recipients showed lower spike-specific TCR breadth than vaccinees.

V gave up 0 bases and J gave up 9 bases, with 15 bases separating them. CDR1 KGHSH and CDR2 LQKENI come from the germline V gene. The CDR3 runs 15 residues. Method: immunoSEQ multiplex PCR; TCRdb's copy keeps in-frame clones and lacks some. The sample includes about 680,000 clones, around 90% of them seen just once. For this clone: Its cognate antigen is unknown.

Specified treatment: about 20 received Ad26.COV2.S at low or high dose, single or two shots; roughly five received placebo; per-sample allocation not given. Day 63 after the first vaccine or placebo injection was the time point for sampling. As its vector, the vaccine had Ad26, which expressed Wuhan-strain SARS-CoV-2 spike. J is TRBJ2-1 and V is TRBV18; possibly TRBD2 for D (6 bases). The input for sequencing was peripheral blood, taken in a trial of Ad26.COV2.S vaccine versus placebo. This clonotype was sampled from a person between 18 and 65 years old who received the Ad26.COV2.S COVID-19 vaccine or a placebo. Here the CDR3 reads CASSPPLAQSGEQFF. The CDR3 DNA sequence: TGTGCCAGCTCACCACCCCTAGCGCAGAGCGGTGAGCAGTTCTTC.